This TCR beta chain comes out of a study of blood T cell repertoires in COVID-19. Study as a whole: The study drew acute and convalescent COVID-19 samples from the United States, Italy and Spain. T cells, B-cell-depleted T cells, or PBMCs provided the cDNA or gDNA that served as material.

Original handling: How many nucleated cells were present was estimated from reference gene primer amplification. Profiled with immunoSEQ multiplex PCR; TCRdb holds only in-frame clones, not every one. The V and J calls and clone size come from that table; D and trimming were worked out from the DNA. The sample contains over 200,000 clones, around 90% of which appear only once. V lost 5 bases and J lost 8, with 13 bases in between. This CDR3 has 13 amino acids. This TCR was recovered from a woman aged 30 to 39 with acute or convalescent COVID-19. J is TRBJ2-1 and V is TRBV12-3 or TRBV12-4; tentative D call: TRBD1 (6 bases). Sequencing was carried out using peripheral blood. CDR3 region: CASSPDSRDEQFF. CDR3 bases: TGTGCCAGCAGTCCGGACAGCCGGGATGAGCAGTTCTTC.